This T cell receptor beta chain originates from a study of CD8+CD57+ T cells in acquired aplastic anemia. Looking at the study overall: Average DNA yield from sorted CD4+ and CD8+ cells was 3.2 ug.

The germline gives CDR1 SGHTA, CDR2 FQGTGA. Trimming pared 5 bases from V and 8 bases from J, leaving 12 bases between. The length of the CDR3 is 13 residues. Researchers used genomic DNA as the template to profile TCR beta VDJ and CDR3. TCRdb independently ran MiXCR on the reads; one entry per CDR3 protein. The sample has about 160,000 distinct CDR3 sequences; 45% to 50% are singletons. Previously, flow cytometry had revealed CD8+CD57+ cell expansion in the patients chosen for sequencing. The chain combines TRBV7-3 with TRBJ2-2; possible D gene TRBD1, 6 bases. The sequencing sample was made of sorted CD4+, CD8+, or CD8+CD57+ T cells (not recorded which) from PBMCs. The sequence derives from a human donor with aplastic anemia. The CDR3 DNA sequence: TGTGCCAGCAGCCCCTCAGGGGTGGGGGAGCTGTTTTTT. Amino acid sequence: CASSPSGVGELFF.